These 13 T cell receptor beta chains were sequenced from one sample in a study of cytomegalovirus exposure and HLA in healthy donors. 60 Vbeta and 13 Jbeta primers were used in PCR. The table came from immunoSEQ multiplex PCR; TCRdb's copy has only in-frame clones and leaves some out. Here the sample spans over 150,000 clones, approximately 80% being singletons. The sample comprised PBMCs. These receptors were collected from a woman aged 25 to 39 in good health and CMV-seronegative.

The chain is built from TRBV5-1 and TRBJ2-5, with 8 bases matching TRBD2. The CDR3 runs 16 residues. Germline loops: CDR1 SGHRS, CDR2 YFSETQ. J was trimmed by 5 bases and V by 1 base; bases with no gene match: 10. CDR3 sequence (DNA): TGCGCCAGCAGCTTGCTGACTAGCGTAGCAGGGGAGACCCAGTACTTC. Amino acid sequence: CASSLLTSVAGETQYF.

The CDR3 protein is CASSSGGAWYEQYF. The CDR3 DNA reads TGTGCCAGCAGCAGCGGGGGGGCCTGGTACGAGCAGTACTTC. The genes are TRBV6-1 and TRBJ2-5; 10 nucleotides match TRBD2. The assigned J gene may be wrong: the sequence end matches TRBJ2-7 better. CDR3 length: 14 residues. The germline CDR1 and CDR2 sequences are MNHNS and SASEGT.

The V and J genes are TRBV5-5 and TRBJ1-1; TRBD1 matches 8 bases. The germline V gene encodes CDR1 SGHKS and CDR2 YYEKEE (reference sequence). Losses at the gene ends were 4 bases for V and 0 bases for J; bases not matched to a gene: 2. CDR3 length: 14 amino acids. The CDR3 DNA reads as TGTGCCAGCAGCCGGACAGGGCTGAACACTGAAGCTTTCTTT. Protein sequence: CASSRTGLNTEAFF.

CDR3 residues: CAISESARGRGETQYF. Here the CDR3 DNA reads TGTGCCATCAGTGAGTCCGCCAGGGGAAGAGGGGAGACCCAGTACTTC. This sequence joins TRBV10-3 and TRBJ2-5, with D maybe TRBD1 (6 bases). The CDR3 has 16 amino acids. V lost 0 bases to trimming and J lost 5 bases, with 16 bases between them. The germline V gene encodes CDR1 ENHRY and CDR2 SYGVKD.

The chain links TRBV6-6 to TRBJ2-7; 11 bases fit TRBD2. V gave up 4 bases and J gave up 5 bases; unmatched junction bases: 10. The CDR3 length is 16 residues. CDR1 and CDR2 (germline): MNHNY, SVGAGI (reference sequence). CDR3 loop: CASSSGLAAIEDEQYF. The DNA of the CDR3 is TGTGCCAGCAGTTCGGGACTAGCGGCGATAGAGGACGAGCAGTACTTC.

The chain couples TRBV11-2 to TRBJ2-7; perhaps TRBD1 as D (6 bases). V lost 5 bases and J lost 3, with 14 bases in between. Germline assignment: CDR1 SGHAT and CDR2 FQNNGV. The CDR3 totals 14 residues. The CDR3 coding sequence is TGTGCCAGCAGCCGGAAAACGGACAGCTACGAGCAGTACTTC. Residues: CASSRKTDSYEQYF.

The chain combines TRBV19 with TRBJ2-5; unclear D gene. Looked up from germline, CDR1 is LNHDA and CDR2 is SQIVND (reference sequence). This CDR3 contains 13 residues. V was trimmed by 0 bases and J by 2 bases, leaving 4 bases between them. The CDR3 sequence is CASSIDVQETQYF. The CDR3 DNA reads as TGTGCCAGTAGTATAGACGTACAAGAGACCCAGTACTTC.

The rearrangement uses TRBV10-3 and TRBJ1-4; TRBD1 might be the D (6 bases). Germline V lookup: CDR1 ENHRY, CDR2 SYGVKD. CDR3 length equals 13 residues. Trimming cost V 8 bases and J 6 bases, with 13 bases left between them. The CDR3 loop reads CAISRTDDEKLFF. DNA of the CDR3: TGTGCCATCTCCAGGACAGATGATGAAAAACTGTTTTTT.

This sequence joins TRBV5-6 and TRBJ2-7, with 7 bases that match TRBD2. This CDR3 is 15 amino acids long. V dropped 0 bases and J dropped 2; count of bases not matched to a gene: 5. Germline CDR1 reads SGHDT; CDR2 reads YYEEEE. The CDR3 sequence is CASSLDPGGPYEQYF. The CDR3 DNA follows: TGTGCCAGCAGCTTGGATCCGGGAGGTCCCTACGAGCAGTACTTC. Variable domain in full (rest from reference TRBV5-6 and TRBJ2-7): DAGVTQSPTHLIKTRGQQVTLRCSPKSGHDTVSWYQQALGQGPQFIFQYYEEEERQRGNFPDRFSGHQFPNYSSELNVNALLLGDSALYLCASSLDPGGPYEQYFGPGTRLTVT.

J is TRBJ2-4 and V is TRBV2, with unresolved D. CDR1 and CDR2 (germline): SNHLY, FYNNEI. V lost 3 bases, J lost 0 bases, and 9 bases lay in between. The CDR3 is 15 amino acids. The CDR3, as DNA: TGTGCCAGCAGTGAGGTGAGGCTAGCCAAAAACATTCAGTACTTC. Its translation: CASSEVRLAKNIQYF.

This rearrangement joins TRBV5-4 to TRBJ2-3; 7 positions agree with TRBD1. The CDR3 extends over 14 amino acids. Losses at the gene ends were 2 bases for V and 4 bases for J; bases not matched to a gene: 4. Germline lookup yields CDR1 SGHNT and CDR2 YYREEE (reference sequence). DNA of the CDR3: TGTGCCAGCAGCTTAGACAGGGTAGCAGATACGCAGTATTTT. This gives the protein CASSLDRVADTQYF.

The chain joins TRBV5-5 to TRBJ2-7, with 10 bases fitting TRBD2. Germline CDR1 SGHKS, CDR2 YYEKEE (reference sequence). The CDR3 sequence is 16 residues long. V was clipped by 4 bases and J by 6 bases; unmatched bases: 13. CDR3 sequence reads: CASSLFGLAAAREQYF. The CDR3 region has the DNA TGTGCCAGCAGCCTCTTCGGACTAGCGGCGGCCCGCGAGCAGTACTTC.

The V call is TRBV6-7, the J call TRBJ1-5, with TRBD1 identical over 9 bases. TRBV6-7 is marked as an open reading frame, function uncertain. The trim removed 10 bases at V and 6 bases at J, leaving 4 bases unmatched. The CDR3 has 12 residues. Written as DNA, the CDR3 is TGTGCCATACAGGGGGCGGGTCAGCCCCAGCATTTT. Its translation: CAIQGAGQPQHF.